This TCR beta chain was recorded in a study of blood T cell repertoires in COVID-19. At the level of the study: The United States, Italy and Spain were the sources of the acute and convalescent COVID-19 samples.

CDR1 and CDR2 (germline): LGHNT, FRNRAP. V shed 4 bases and J 0 bases; nucleotides not matched to a gene: 2. The CDR3 is 15 amino acids. Original processing notes: Researchers report that nucleated cell counts were estimated from reference gene primer amplification. The data were produced by immunoSEQ multiplex PCR, yet TCRdb's version contains in-frame clones alone and is incomplete. The V and J calls and the clone size are those of that table, but D and trimming were determined from the DNA. The sample contains under 300,000 clones, approximately 87% of which appear only once. Sequencing input: peripheral blood. The TCR comes from a woman aged 25 to 39 with COVID-19, enrolled during active disease. This chain connects TRBV12-5 to TRBJ2-2, with TRBD1 identical over 7 bases. CDR3 DNA: TGTGCTAGTGGTTATGACAGGGCGAACACCGGGGAGCTGTTTTTT. Its translation is CASGYDRANTGELFF.